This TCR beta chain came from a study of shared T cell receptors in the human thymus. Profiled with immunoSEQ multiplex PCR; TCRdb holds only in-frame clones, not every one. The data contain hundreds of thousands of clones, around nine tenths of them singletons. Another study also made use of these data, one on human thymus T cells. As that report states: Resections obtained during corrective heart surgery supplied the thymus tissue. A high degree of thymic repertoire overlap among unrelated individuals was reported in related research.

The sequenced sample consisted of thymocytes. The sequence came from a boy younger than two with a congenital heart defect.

For the CDR3, the DNA is TGTGCCAGCAGTTACTCTAGCGGGAGGGCCCTGTACGAGCAGTACTTC. Translation gives CASSYSSGRALYEQYF. V gene TRBV6-6 combines with J gene TRBJ2-7; 11 bases map to TRBD2. CDR3 size: 16 residues. Germline lookup yields CDR1 MNHNY and CDR2 SVGAGI (reference sequence). V shed 0 bases, J shed 4 bases, and the junction held 5 bases outside the gene matches.